This T cell receptor beta chain was recorded in a study of T cells in Graves' hyperthyroidism and ophthalmopathy. Amplified regions were TCR beta CDR3 sequences from RNA transcripts. The HTBI primer set was used in a first-round RT-PCR of the TCR CDR3. In TCRdb, the multiplex PCR reads were re-called with MiXCR into one record per CDR3 protein. The repertoire includes approximately 330,000 distinct CDR3 sequences, roughly 13% of them detected once, and about 37% sits in the top ten. Germline values: CDR1 LNHNV, CDR2 YYDKDF (reference sequence). The V gene lost 4 bases and the J gene lost 5 bases, with 17 bases spanning the gap. The CDR3 consists of 16 residues.

This chain links TRBV15 with TRBJ1-4, with unresolved D. Sequencing used blood. The clonotype was recovered from a woman aged 40 to 49 with Graves' ophthalmopathy. CDR3 DNA sequence: TGTGCCACCAGCAAAGTCCCTGGGAGTACCAATGAAAAACTGTTTTTT. Translated: CATSKVPGSTNEKLFF.